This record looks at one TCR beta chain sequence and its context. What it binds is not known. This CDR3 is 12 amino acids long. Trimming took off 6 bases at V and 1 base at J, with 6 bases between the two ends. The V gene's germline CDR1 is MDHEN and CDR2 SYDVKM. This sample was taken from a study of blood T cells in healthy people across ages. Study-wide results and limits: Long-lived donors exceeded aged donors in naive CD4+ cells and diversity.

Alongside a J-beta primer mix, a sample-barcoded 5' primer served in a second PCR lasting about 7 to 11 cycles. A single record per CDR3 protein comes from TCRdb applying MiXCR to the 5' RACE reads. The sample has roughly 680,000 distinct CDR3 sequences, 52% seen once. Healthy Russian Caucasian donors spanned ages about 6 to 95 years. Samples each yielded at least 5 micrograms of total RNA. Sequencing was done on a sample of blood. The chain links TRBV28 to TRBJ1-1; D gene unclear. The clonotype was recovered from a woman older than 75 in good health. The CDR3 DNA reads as TGTGCCAGCAGGTCTGCGAACACTGAAGCTTTCTTT. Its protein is CASRSANTEAFF.